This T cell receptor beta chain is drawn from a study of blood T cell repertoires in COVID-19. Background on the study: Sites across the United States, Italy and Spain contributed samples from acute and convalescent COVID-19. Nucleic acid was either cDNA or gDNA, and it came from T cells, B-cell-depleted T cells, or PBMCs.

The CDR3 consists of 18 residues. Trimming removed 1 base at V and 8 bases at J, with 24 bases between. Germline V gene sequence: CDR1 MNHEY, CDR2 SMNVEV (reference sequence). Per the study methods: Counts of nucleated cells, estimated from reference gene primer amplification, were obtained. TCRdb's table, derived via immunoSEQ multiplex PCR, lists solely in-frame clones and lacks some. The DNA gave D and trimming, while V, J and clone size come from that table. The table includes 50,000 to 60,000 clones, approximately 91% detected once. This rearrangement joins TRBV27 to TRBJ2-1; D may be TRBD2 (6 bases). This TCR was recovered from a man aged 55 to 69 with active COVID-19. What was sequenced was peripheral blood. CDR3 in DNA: TGTGCCAGCAGTTTATATATACCGGGACTGTATTCGGCGGATGAGCAGTTCTTC. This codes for CASSLYIPGLYSADEQFF.